The present entry profiles one T cell receptor beta chain with its context. This table comes from immunoSEQ multiplex PCR, and its TCRdb copy is limited to in-frame clones, with some not included. Here the sample spans tens of thousands of clones, around 80% being singletons. This sample was included in a study of radiotherapy plus CTLA-4 blockade in lung cancer. Turning to the study itself: Objective responses arose in 18% of patients, and 25% to 35% experienced disease control.

Germline-derived CDR1 and CDR2 are MNHNY and SVGAGI (reference sequence). There are 13 residues in the CDR3. V lost 0 bases and J 4 bases, leaving 6 bases between the germline ends. This receptor was obtained from a human donor with non-small cell lung cancer who had a complete response to radiotherapy plus ipilimumab. This sample comprised peripheral blood, obtained from a patient treated with radiotherapy plus ipilimumab. The chain recombines TRBV6-6 with TRBJ1-1, with D uncertain. The CDR3 sequence: CASSYSDRTEAFF. The CDR3 DNA reads as TGTGCCAGCAGTTACTCGGACCGCACTGAAGCTTTCTTT.